These T cell receptor beta chains were read from a single sample in a study of response to subunit inactivated influenza vaccine. TCRdb reprocessed the RT-PCR reads with MiXCR, giving one entry per CDR3 protein. The sample has fewer than 700,000 distinct CDR3 sequences, 10% to 15% seen once; the top ten hold around 13%. Sample: PBMCs from blood, taken roughly 6 weeks after vaccination. The receptors were gathered from a man in his fifties who received an inactivated influenza vaccine. CDR3s include the opening cysteine and the closing phenylalanine or tryptophan. A D gene is named only where the DNA matches it firmly. The size field is filled for only some rows; it gives once, few, many or a size class.

V	size	D	J	CDR3	DNA
TRBV3-1	NA	NA	TRBJ2-4	CASTLPQEPRAKNIQYF	TGTGCCAGCACCCTCCCCCAGGAACCAAGAGCCAAAAACATTCAGTACTTC
TRBV29-1	many	NA	TRBJ2-7	CSVEISYEQYF	TGCAGCGTTGAAATCTCCTACGAGCAGTACTTC
TRBV7-2	NA	TRBD2	TRBJ2-3	CASSPSTGGTQYF	TGTGCCAGCAGCCCCTCTACGGGGGGTACGCAGTATTTT
TRBV20-1	few	NA	TRBJ1-3	CSASLDLSGNTIYF	TGCAGTGCTAGCTTGGACCTCTCTGGAAACACCATATATTTT
TRBV20-1	few	NA	TRBJ1-5	CSARRGHQPQHF	TGCAGTGCGCGACGGGGGCACCAGCCCCAGCATTTT
TRBV3-1	few	NA	TRBJ1-2	CASSLLKRGAGGYTF	TGTGCCAGCAGCCTCCTAAAAAGAGGGGCCGGTGGCTACACCTTC
TRBV6-2/TRBV6-3	few	TRBD1	TRBJ2-1	CASSYSARGRLFNEQFF	TGTGCCAGCAGTTACTCGGCCAGGGGGCGATTATTTAATGAGCAGTTCTTC
TRBV25-1	NA	NA	TRBJ2-2	CASRRTKTGELFF	TGTGCCAGCAGAAGGACGAAAACCGGGGAGCTGTTTTTT
TRBV5-1	NA	NA	TRBJ2-7	CASRPTESGKEQYF	TGCGCCAGCAGACCCACGGAGTCGGGCAAAGAGCAGTACTTC
TRBV11-2	NA	TRBD1	TRBJ2-1	CASSLGGWGQRHNEQFF	TGTGCCAGCAGCTTAGGCGGGTGGGGACAGCGGCACAATGAGCAGTTCTTC
TRBV20-1	NA	TRBD2	TRBJ2-3	CSAPIGGGLVDTQYF	TGCAGTGCCCCGATCGGGGGGGGCCTTGTAGATACGCAGTATTTT
TRBV12-3/TRBV12-4	few	NA	TRBJ1-5	CASSFTRNQPQHF	TGTGCCAGCAGTTTTACTAGGAATCAGCCCCAGCATTTT
TRBV7-9	few	TRBD2	TRBJ2-7	CASSQSGSAYEQYF	TGTGCCAGCAGTCAAAGCGGGAGCGCCTACGAGCAGTACTTC
TRBV12-3/TRBV12-4	few	NA	TRBJ2-1	CASSFDTRSYNEQFF	TGTGCCAGCAGTTTTGACACCCGCTCCTACAATGAGCAGTTCTTC
TRBV20-1	NA	TRBD2	TRBJ2-7	CSVQGTSAQAEYF	TGCAGTGTCCAGGGGACTAGCGCACAAGCCGAGTACTTC
TRBV12-3/TRBV12-4	few	NA	TRBJ2-3	CASSLLSLSTDTQYF	TGTGCCAGCAGTTTATTGAGCCTTAGCACAGATACGCAGTATTTT
TRBV6-5	NA	NA	TRBJ1-5	CASSYNSFQPQHF	TGTGCCAGCAGTTATAATAGTTTTCAGCCCCAGCATTTT
TRBV12-3/TRBV12-4	many	NA	TRBJ2-1	CATSSGTQSRNEQFF	TGTGCCACCTCCTCCGGGACCCAGTCGCGGAATGAGCAGTTCTTC
TRBV28	NA	NA	TRBJ2-7	CASSLPDAYEQYF	TGTGCCAGCAGTTTACCGGACGCGTACGAGCAGTACTTC
TRBV27	few	NA	TRBJ2-7	CASSLAGGAREQYF	TGTGCCAGCAGTCTCGCCGGTGGGGCCCGCGAGCAGTACTTC
TRBV4-2	NA	NA	TRBJ1-6	CASSQDGGIGSPLHF	TGTGCCAGCAGCCAAGACGGAGGTATCGGCTCACCCCTCCACTTT
TRBV7-2	NA	NA	TRBJ2-1	CASSSGGTAYNEQFF	TGTGCCAGCAGCTCAGGGGGGACAGCCTACAATGAGCAGTTCTTC
TRBV4-2	NA	NA	TRBJ1-1	CASSQEINWVNTEAFF	TGTGCCAGCAGCCAAGAAATCAATTGGGTTAACACTGAAGCTTTCTTT
TRBV5-6	many	TRBD1	TRBJ1-3	CASSFSQTGYQRNTIYF	TGTGCCAGCAGCTTCAGTCAGACAGGGTATCAGAGGAACACCATATATTTT
TRBV28	NA	TRBD1	TRBJ2-6	CASRRQGARSGANVLTF	TGTGCCAGCAGAAGACAGGGGGCGCGTTCTGGGGCCAACGTCCTGACTTTC
TRBV5-1	NA	TRBD2	TRBJ2-3	CASSFGGGAYTDTQYF	TGCGCCAGCAGCTTCGGCGGGGGGGCTTACACAGATACGCAGTATTTT
TRBV6-5	NA	NA	TRBJ1-2	CASNSEYGYTF	TGTGCCAGCAATTCAGAGTATGGCTACACCTTC
TRBV20-1	few	TRBD2	TRBJ2-1	CSADVGAGARFRQFF	TGCAGTGCAGATGTTGGGGCGGGAGCGAGGTTTAGGCAGTTCTTC
TRBV20-1	NA	NA	TRBJ2-3	CSARPPGQRVTDTQYF	TGCAGTGCTAGACCTCCCGGACAGCGGGTCACAGATACGCAGTATTTT